This TCR beta chain emerged from a study of cytomegalovirus exposure and HLA in healthy donors. V was cut by 0 bases and J by 4 bases, with 10 bases left in between. This CDR3 contains 15 residues. CDR1 is MNHEY and CDR2 is SVGAGI in the germline V gene. The method was immunoSEQ multiplex PCR; TCRdb's version includes in-frame clones alone and lacks a portion of them. The sample records about 200,000 clones, around nine tenths being singletons. The sequence was collected from a woman younger than 35 in good health and CMV-seropositive. This chain uses TRBV6-5 with TRBJ2-1; no firm D call. The sample comprised PBMCs. The CDR3 DNA reads TGTGCCAGCAGTTACTCGACGGGTGTTTACAATGAGCAGTTCTTC. Encoded protein: CASSYSTGVYNEQFF.